What follows are 9 T cell receptor beta chains derived from one specimen sequenced in a study of vaccination and CD4 T cells after COVID-19. Sample time point: late sampling 161 to 241 days after vaccination in three convalescent patients. Treatment meaning: roughly ten-day PBMC culture with coronavirus spike peptide pools or control peptides (ViraFEST assay). Antigens for these TCRs are unknown. Sequencing of the DNA from cultured CD4+ T cells was carried out with the Oncomine TCR Beta short-read assay. Using its own MiXCR run on the PCR reads, TCRdb lists one record per CDR3 protein. The table has about 17,000 distinct CDR3 sequences, around 48% seen once; the top ten hold over 10%. Source: CD4+ T cells from blood, cultured in vitro, taken about 7 months after SARS-CoV-2 vaccination. Receptors were obtained from a human donor who had recovered from COVID-19.

In its sample, this clonotype was seen a few times. This rearrangement joins TRBV20-1 to TRBJ2-5, with 7 nucleotides matching TRBD2. Germline V gene lookup returns CDR1 DFQATT and CDR2 SNEGSKA (reference sequence). The CDR3 loop spans 13 amino acids. Trimming cost V 4 bases and J 4 bases; bases outside gene matches: 6. This CDR3 is CSAKKLAIETQYF. Written as DNA, the CDR3 is TGCAGTGCTAAAAAACTAGCGATAGAGACCCAGTACTTC.

The chain has TRBV7-2 and TRBJ2-7; D is uncertain. Germline CDR1 SGHTA, CDR2 FQGNSA. This CDR3 has 16 residues. Trimming took off 5 bases at V and 3 bases at J, with 20 bases between the two ends. DNA for the CDR3: TGTGCCAGCAGCCCGGGTTTAACGAAAGTCGGCTACGAGCAGTACTTC. Encoded protein: CASSPGLTKVGYEQYF. Based on the CDR3 plus reference TRBV7-2 and TRBJ2-7, the full variable domain is GAGVSQSPSNKVTEKGKDVELRCDPISGHTALYWYRQSLGQGLEFLIYFQGNSAPDKSGLPSDRFSAERTGGSVSTLTIQRTQQEDSAVYLCASSPGLTKVGYEQYFGPGTRLTVT.

The chain combines TRBV5-5 with TRBJ2-7, with 8 bases lining up with TRBD1. The germline V gene encodes CDR1 SGHKS and CDR2 YYEKEE (reference sequence). J was trimmed by 3 bases and V by 0 bases; bases with no gene match: 5. The CDR3 has 15 residues. The CDR3 protein is CASSLVSGGYYEQYF. The CDR3 coding sequence is TGTGCCAGCAGCTTGGTTTCAGGGGGCTACTACGAGCAGTACTTC.

The sample holds a few counts of this clonotype. V and J are TRBV6-1 and TRBJ1-6; 9 nucleotides align to TRBD1. V lost 7 bases and J lost 8; bases outside the gene matches: 6. CDR3 size: 14 residues. Germline V gives CDR1 MNHNS, CDR2 SASEGT. CDR3 residues: CASTTTGGYSPLHF. In DNA, the CDR3 is TGTGCCAGCACCACTACAGGGGGCTATTCACCCCTCCACTTT.

The chain employs TRBV25-1 and TRBJ2-5; 7 nucleotides line up with TRBD1. V was clipped by 6 bases and J by 2 bases; unmatched bases: 9. Germline lookup yields CDR1 MGHDK and CDR2 SYGVNS. The CDR3 is 15 residues long. The CDR3 reads CASRDSGTAQETQYF. DNA of the CDR3: TGTGCCAGCAGGGATTCCGGGACAGCTCAAGAGACCCAGTACTTC.

This sequence joins TRBV19 and TRBJ2-1; 10 bases are shared with TRBD2. The J segment lost 0 bases and the V segment lost 0 bases, leaving 5 bases of the junction unmatched. CDR3 size: 18 residues. CDR1 LNHDA and CDR2 SQIVND come from the germline V gene (reference sequence). The CDR3 spells CASSIDVAGGSSYNEQFF. DNA of the CDR3: TGTGCCAGTAGTATAGACGTAGCGGGGGGCAGCTCCTACAATGAGCAGTTCTTC.

This clonotype was seen a handful of times. The J gene is TRBJ1-1, the V gene TRBV20-1; no firm D call. V was trimmed by 4 bases and J by 0 bases, leaving 9 bases between them. The CDR3 contains 13 residues. Germline values: CDR1 DFQATT, CDR2 SNEGSKA (reference sequence). CDR3 region: CSATMYLNTEAFF. CDR3 bases: TGCAGTGCTACGATGTACTTGAACACTGAAGCTTTCTTT.

The V gene is TRBV20-1, the J gene TRBJ2-1, with D possibly being TRBD2 (6 bases). V gave up 6 bases and J gave up 0 bases, with 18 bases separating them. This CDR3 comprises 16 residues. The germline CDR1 and CDR2 sequences are DFQATT and SNEGSKA (reference sequence). CDR3: CSALSLGGSSYNEQFF. For the CDR3, the DNA is TGCAGTGCCCTATCCCTGGGGGGTAGCTCCTACAATGAGCAGTTCTTC.

The genes are TRBV7-9 and TRBJ1-1; TRBD1 matches at 7 bases. CDR3 length: 14 residues. V dropped 2 bases and J dropped 11; count of bases not matched to a gene: 11. Germline V gives CDR1 SEHNR, CDR2 FQNEAQ (reference sequence). The CDR3 spells CASSLMGQSHNAFF. The CDR3 coding sequence is TGTGCCAGCAGCTTAATGGGACAGTCGCACAACGCTTTCTTT.